There are many counts of the clone carrying this TCR beta chain. Its specificity is unknown. Alongside a J-beta primer mix, a sample-barcoded 5' primer served in a second PCR lasting about 7 to 11 cycles. TCRdb ran MiXCR on the 5' RACE reads and lists one entry per CDR3 protein. The repertoire holds approximately 1.5 million distinct CDR3 sequences, roughly 43% seen once, with just over 4% in the top ten. The CDR3 runs to 13 residues. Germline V gives CDR1 SQVTM, CDR2 ANQGSEA. Trimming removed 6 bases at V and 5 bases at J, with 16 bases between. This specimen comes from a study of blood T cells in healthy people across ages. Regarding the study as a whole: It was held that diversity estimates obtained from one million T cells represented underestimates.

The gene calls are TRBV29-1 and TRBJ1-1; the D gene is possibly TRBD1 (6 bases). Sequencing was done on a sample of blood. This clonotype was sampled from a woman between 18 and 29 years old in good health. CDR3 amino acids: CSVQQGRDTEAFF. The CDR3 nucleotides are TGCAGCGTGCAACAGGGTAGGGATACTGAAGCTTTCTTT. The complete variable domain, with remaining parts taken from reference TRBV29-1 and TRBJ1-1, reads SAVISQKPSRDICQRGTSLTIQCQVDSQVTMMFWYRQQPGQSLTLIATANQGSEATYESGFVIDKFPISRPNLTFSTLTVSNMSPEDSSIYLCSVQQGRDTEAFFGQGTRLTVV.